A selection of T cell receptor beta chains follows, all from one sample in a study of technical replicates of blood from several donors. Method: immunoSEQ multiplex PCR; TCRdb's copy keeps in-frame clones and lacks some. This repertoire shows about 70,000 clones, just under 97% found once; its top ten account for roughly 0.21%. The sequencing input was T cells isolated from PBMCs. These receptors were obtained from a human donor in good health. Both conserved end residues are part of each CDR3. The D gene is left open where the match is weak. The size of a clone is reported for some rows only, either as once, few or many, or as a class for expanded clones.

J gene,CDR3 length,V gene,clone size,D gene,CDR3 protein,CDR3 DNA
TRBJ1-1,16,TRBV7-2,.,TRBD1,CASSWTRDSLNTEAFF,TGTGCCAGCAGCTGGACAAGGGACAGCTTAAACACTGAAGCTTTCTTT
TRBJ2-6,15,TRBV27,few,.,CASRQKGAGANVLTF,TGTGCCAGCAGGCAGAAGGGGGCTGGGGCCAACGTCCTGACTTTC
TRBJ1-5,14,TRBV10-3,.,TRBD1,CAIRTGGLNQPQHF,TGTGCCATCAGAACAGGGGGCCTCAATCAGCCCCAGCATTTT
TRBJ2-7,16,TRBV19,.,TRBD2,CASSSGTSGRAYEQYF,TGTGCCAGTAGTTCTGGGACTAGCGGGAGGGCCTACGAGCAGTACTTC
TRBJ2-5,15,TRBV29-1,.,.,CSVEGPGTSQETQYF,TGCAGCGTTGAAGGTCCCGGGACATCCCAAGAGACCCAGTACTTC
TRBJ1-5,15,TRBV4-1,.,.,CASSQDISTRQPQHF,TGCGCCAGCAGCCAAGATATTTCCACGAGGCAGCCCCAGCATTTT
TRBJ1-2,15,TRBV18,.,TRBD1,CASSPGGQGVHGYTF,TGTGCCAGCTCACCAGGGGGACAGGGAGTACATGGCTACACCTTC
TRBJ2-1,14,TRBV7-9,once,TRBD2,CASRGLAPYNEQFF,TGTGCCAGCAGGGGACTAGCACCTTACAATGAGCAGTTCTTC
TRBJ1-6,15,TRBV6-5,once,.,CASSKGDIWNSPLHF,TGTGCCAGCAGCAAGGGGGACATATGGAATTCACCCCTCCACTTT
TRBJ1-4,15,TRBV5-4,.,.,CASSLTAAPGEKLFF,TGTGCCAGCAGCTTGACGGCCGCTCCGGGGGAGAAACTGTTTTTT
TRBJ2-3,14,TRBV29-1,.,TRBD1,CSAARDRGADTQYF,TGCAGCGCCGCCCGGGACAGAGGAGCAGATACGCAGTATTTT
TRBJ2-3,13,TRBV2,.,.,CASKLGGTDTQYF,TGTGCCAGCAAGCTAGGTGGCACAGATACGCAGTATTTT
TRBJ1-2,14,TRBV5-6,once,TRBD1,CASRFGTGGYGYTF,TGTGCCAGCAGATTTGGGACAGGGGGCTATGGCTACACCTTC
TRBJ2-7,12,TRBV21-1,.,.,CAPRTVDYEQYF,TGTGCCCCCCGGACAGTCGACTACGAGCAGTACTTC
TRBJ2-2,17,TRBV12-5,.,TRBD1,CASGLVMTGTNTGELFF,TGTGCTAGTGGTTTGGTAATGACAGGGACGAACACCGGGGAGCTGTTTTTT
TRBJ1-1,12,TRBV28,.,.,CASRPGVTEAFF,TGTGCCAGCAGACCGGGGGTAACTGAAGCTTTCTTT
TRBJ2-7,15,TRBV6-6,.,TRBD1,CASSPGTGGSYEQYF,TGTGCCAGCAGCCCCGGGACAGGGGGGTCCTACGAGCAGTACTTC
TRBJ2-2,18,TRBV7-9,.,TRBD1,CASSLLRTAQGYTGELFF,TGTGCCAGCAGCTTACTCAGAACGGCACAGGGGTACACCGGGGAGCTGTTTTTT
TRBJ2-1,15,TRBV5-8,.,.,CASSFQGNSYNEQFF,TGTGCCAGCAGCTTCCAGGGTAACTCCTACAATGAGCAGTTCTTC
TRBJ1-2,16,TRBV4-2,.,.,CASSQDHSGALYGYTF,TGTGCCAGCAGCCAAGATCATTCAGGGGCGCTCTATGGCTACACCTTC
TRBJ1-3,12,TRBV6-5,.,TRBD1,CASSPGTGQIYF,TGTGCCAGCAGCCCCGGGACAGGCCAGATATATTTT
TRBJ1-3,14,TRBV29-1,.,.,CSVIRGDSGNTIYF,TGCAGCGTCATCAGGGGAGACTCTGGAAACACCATATATTTT
TRBJ2-1,13,TRBV27,.,.,CASSFGAYNEQFF,TGTGCCAGCAGTTTCGGAGCCTACAATGAGCAGTTCTTC
TRBJ1-1,12,TRBV2,.,.,CASKEGNTEAFF,TGTGCCAGCAAGGAGGGGAACACTGAAGCTTTCTTT
TRBJ1-3,17,TRBV18,.,.,CASSPPTGRMTGNTIYF,TGTGCCAGCTCACCACCGACAGGAAGGATGACTGGAAACACCATATATTTT
TRBJ2-7,13,TRBV29-1,.,.,CSVWSGETYEQYF,TGCAGCGTGTGGTCCGGGGAAACCTACGAGCAGTACTTC
TRBJ2-1,13,TRBV5-1,.,TRBD1,CASSWGQYNEQFF,TGCGCCAGCAGCTGGGGACAGTACAATGAGCAGTTCTTC
TRBJ2-1,16,TRBV4-1,.,.,CASKSYWQGLGDEQFF,TGCGCCAGCAAAAGCTATTGGCAGGGCCTTGGGGATGAGCAGTTCTTC
TRBJ2-1,14,TRBV4-1,once,.,CASSQALAPPEQFF,TGCGCCAGCAGCCAAGCGCTAGCACCTCCTGAGCAGTTCTTC
TRBJ2-7,17,TRBV11-2,.,.,CASSYTYTGTTSYEQYF,TGTGCCAGCAGCTATACCTATACCGGGACAACTTCCTACGAGCAGTACTTC
TRBJ1-2,14,TRBV6-6,.,.,CASSYRGLNYGYTF,TGTGCCAGCAGTTATCGGGGACTAAACTATGGCTACACCTTC
TRBJ1-5,16,TRBV7-2,.,.,CASSLGGQPGNQPQHF,TGTGCCAGCAGCTTAGGTGGACAGCCCGGAAATCAGCCCCAGCATTTT
TRBJ1-2,15,TRBV4-1,.,TRBD1,CASSPGQGPNYGYTF,TGCGCCAGCAGCCCGGGACAGGGGCCCAACTATGGCTACACCTTC
TRBJ2-2,17,TRBV4-1,once,TRBD2,CASSQPRLAGGGGELFF,TGCGCCAGCAGCCAACCCCGACTAGCGGGGGGGGGCGGGGAGCTGTTTTTT
TRBJ1-2,14,TRBV5-4,.,.,CASSLGAQPYGYTF,TGTGCCAGCAGCTTGGGGGCCCAGCCGTATGGCTACACCTTC
TRBJ1-5,13,TRBV29-1,.,TRBD1,CSVGQGEGQPQHF,TGCAGCGTTGGACAGGGCGAGGGTCAGCCCCAGCATTTT
TRBJ1-1,11,TRBV6-1,.,.,CASSERRGAFF,TGTGCCAGCAGTGAGAGAAGAGGAGCTTTCTTT
TRBJ1-5,17,TRBV28,.,TRBD1,CASSLVASRGRNQPQHF,TGTGCCAGCAGTTTAGTTGCATCGAGGGGGCGCAATCAGCCCCAGCATTTT
TRBJ2-1,16,TRBV9,.,TRBD1,CASSVVATGDYNEQFF,TGTGCCAGCAGCGTAGTCGCCACAGGGGACTACAATGAGCAGTTCTTC
TRBJ1-5,14,TRBV28,.,.,CASSLSGVGQPQHF,TGTGCCAGCAGTTTATCAGGGGTTGGTCAGCCCCAGCATTTT
TRBJ2-7,16,TRBV13,.,.,CASSAKTGLEFYEQYF,TGTGCCAGCAGCGCAAAGACGGGGTTGGAATTCTACGAGCAGTACTTC
TRBJ2-1,16,TRBV6-1,.,.,CASSDITSLLYNEQFF,TGTGCCAGCAGTGATATCACTAGCCTGCTTTACAATGAGCAGTTCTTC
TRBJ1-3,18,TRBV19,.,TRBD1,CASSIDLDRAISGNTIYF,TGTGCCAGTAGTATAGATCTGGACAGGGCTATTTCAGGAAACACCATATATTTT
TRBJ1-1,14,TRBV2,.,TRBD1,CASSAAGTGGMAFF,TGTGCCAGCTCGGCCGCCGGGACAGGGGGCATGGCTTTCTTT
TRBJ1-2,15,TRBV5-4,.,.,CASSLVQPGNYGYTF,TGTGCCAGCAGCTTGGTCCAGCCAGGGAACTATGGCTACACCTTC
TRBJ1-4,14,TRBV28,.,.,CASRGVVANEKLFF,TGTGCCAGCAGAGGGGTGGTTGCTAATGAAAAACTGTTTTTT
TRBJ2-2,14,TRBV6-1,.,TRBD2,CASSSGALAGELFF,TGTGCCAGCAGTAGCGGGGCGCTGGCCGGGGAGCTGTTTTTT
TRBJ1-1,11,TRBV20-1,.,.,CSALKGTEAFF,TGCAGTGCCCTTAAGGGGACTGAAGCTTTCTTT
TRBJ2-3,15,TRBV5-4,once,.,CASGRRGSSTDTQYF,TGTGCCAGCGGGCGGCGGGGATCTAGCACAGATACGCAGTATTTT
TRBJ2-2,16,TRBV27,.,TRBD1,CANTSGTGANTGELFF,TGTGCCAACACCTCCGGGACAGGGGCGAACACCGGGGAGCTGTTTTTT
TRBJ2-1,15,TRBV6-5,.,TRBD1,CASRRPGQGGVEQFF,TGTGCCAGCAGGCGTCCGGGACAGGGAGGCGTTGAGCAGTTCTTC
TRBJ2-7,14,TRBV29-1,.,.,CSVTGRVNPYEQYF,TGCAGCGTGACGGGCAGGGTTAATCCCTACGAGCAGTACTTC
TRBJ2-1,15,TRBV11-3,.,.,CASSQQGSGYNEQFF,TGTGCCAGCAGTCAACAGGGTTCCGGCTACAATGAGCAGTTCTTC
TRBJ2-7,15,TRBV7-6,.,TRBD2,CASSPTSGRSYEQYF,TGTGCCAGCAGCCCGACTAGCGGGCGCTCCTACGAGCAGTACTTC
TRBJ2-5,13,TRBV4-1,.,.,CASSRAVEGTQYF,TGCGCCAGCAGCCGCGCCGTAGAGGGGACCCAGTACTTC
TRBJ2-3,15,TRBV27,.,TRBD1,CASSLSVPTGDTQYF,TGTGCCAGCAGTTTAAGCGTACCGACAGGGGATACGCAGTATTTT
TRBJ1-1,14,TRBV9,.,TRBD1,CASSPRTGFNEAFF,TGTGCCAGCAGCCCCCGGACAGGCTTTAATGAAGCTTTCTTT
TRBJ2-1,14,TRBV6-1,.,TRBD2,CASSDPRRRGEQFF,TGTGCCAGCAGTGATCCTCGGAGGCGGGGGGAGCAGTTCTTC
TRBJ2-7,13,TRBV7-9,.,.,CASSLDGGNEQYF,TGTGCCAGCAGCTTAGACGGAGGGAACGAGCAGTACTTC
TRBJ2-3,13,TRBV11-3,.,.,CASGRLGTDTQYF,TGTGCCAGCGGGAGATTGGGCACAGATACGCAGTATTTT